These T cell receptor beta chains were read from a single sample in a study of post-analysis software for immune sequencing data. TCRdb used MiXCR to reprocess the PCR reads, holding one entry per CDR3 protein. Of a few hundred thousand distinct CDR3 sequences detected, more than 30% appear once; the ten largest clones hold around 8%. Sample: blood. These receptors originate from a girl aged 2-10 years with multiple sclerosis. The CDR3 runs from the conserved cysteine through the conserved F or W. A D gene is named only where the DNA matches it firmly. Clone size appears in some rows only: once, few, many, or a class for an expanded clone.

>.|TRBD2|TRBJ2-3|TRBV5-1
TGCGCCAGCAGCCCCGGGACTAGAACAGATACGCAGTATTTT
CASSPGTRTDTQYF
>few|.|TRBJ2-1|TRBV29-1
TGCAGCGTTGGCAGTTCACTATATCGTCGCGAGCAGTTCTTC
CSVGSSLYRREQFF
>few|TRBD1|TRBJ1-2|TRBV28
TGTGCCACCATGGGACAGCCCTATGGCTACACCTTC
CATMGQPYGYTF
>many|.|TRBJ2-7|TRBV6-5
TGTGCCAGCAGTTACTCACCGGGGAGGAACCACGAGCAGTACTTC
CASSYSPGRNHEQYF
>few|TRBD2|TRBJ2-1|TRBV15
TGTGCCACCAGCAGTAAGCTGGGACTAGCGGGGACCTTTTACAATGAGCAGTTCTTC
CATSSKLGLAGTFYNEQFF
>.|.|TRBJ2-7|TRBV5-1
TGCGCCAGCAGCCTCATCGGGGCCACAACCAACGAGCAGTACTTC
CASSLIGATTNEQYF
>.|.|TRBJ2-7|TRBV12-3/TRBV12-4
TGTGCCAGCAGTAGGGGGGGGTCTAGTCCCTCCTACGAGCAGTACTTC
CASSRGGSSPSYEQYF
>few|TRBD2|TRBJ2-7|TRBV7-2
TGTGCCAGCAGCTCGACTAGCGGGGGCCTAACCTACGAGCAGTACTTC
CASSSTSGGLTYEQYF
>few|TRBD2|TRBJ2-5|TRBV6-5
TGTGCCAGCATAAGGGAGCGGGGGGGAGAGACCCAGTACTTC
CASIRERGGETQYF
>.|TRBD2|TRBJ2-7|TRBV29-1
TGCAGCGTTGGTCCCCCGGCGGGAGGCCCCTACGAGCAGTACTTC
CSVGPPAGGPYEQYF
>few|.|TRBJ2-7|TRBV12-3/TRBV12-4
TGTGCCAGCAGAGCGACCTACGAGCAGTACTTC
CASRATYEQYF
>few|.|TRBJ2-1|TRBV24-1
TGTGCCACCAGTGATTTGGGGCGAGGCAGGTCCTACAATGAGCAGTTCTTC
CATSDLGRGRSYNEQFF
>.|.|TRBJ1-4|TRBV12-3/TRBV12-4
TGTGCCAGCGGAGATTGGACCCCCAGGAAGGAAAAACTGTTTTTT
CASGDWTPRKEKLFF
>once|TRBD1|TRBJ2-4|TRBV7-9
TGTGCCAGCAGCTTGGACAGGGGGTCGGGACAGTACTTC
CASSLDRGSGQYF
>.|.|TRBJ1-2|TRBV4-2
TGTGCCAGCAGCCAAAAACCGGGACATGGCTACACCTTC
CASSQKPGHGYTF
>few|.|TRBJ2-7|TRBV5-5
TGTGCCAGCAGCTTGATGGGTTTCCGGGGCGAGCAGTACTTC
CASSLMGFRGEQYF
>few|.|TRBJ1-2|TRBV15
TGTGCCACCAGCAGAGAAGGTCAGGCGAAGATCTATGGCTACACCTTC
CATSREGQAKIYGYTF
>.|.|TRBJ2-4|TRBV7-2
TGTGCCAGCAGCGCCCGGGACCGCGAAGCCAAAAACATTCAGTACTTC
CASSARDREAKNIQYF
>.|TRBD1|TRBJ1-6|TRBV5-1
TGCGCCAGCAGCTTGAACAGGGGGGATTCACCCCTCCACTTT
CASSLNRGDSPLHF
>.|.|TRBJ2-5|TRBV5-1
TGCGCCAGCAGCTTGGGGCGAGTCGAGGGTGAGCAGTACTTC
CASSLGRVEGEQYF
>few|TRBD1|TRBJ1-5|TRBV6-2/TRBV6-3
TGTGCCAGCAGCCGCCCCAGGACAGGGGGTAATCAGCCCCAGCATTTT
CASSRPRTGGNQPQHF
>few|TRBD1|TRBJ1-5|TRBV20-1
TGCAGTGCCACGGACAGGGCCCTGGATCAGCCCCAGCATTTT
CSATDRALDQPQHF
>.|.|TRBJ2-7|TRBV5-5
TGTGCCAGCAGCTTGGCCAGGGGCTACGAGCAGTACTTC
CASSLARGYEQYF
>.|.|TRBJ2-1|TRBV9
TGTGCCAGCAGCGTAGGTTGGGCAGGGCTGGACAACTACAATGAGCAGTTCTTC
CASSVGWAGLDNYNEQFF
>few|TRBD1|TRBJ1-2|TRBV6-5
TGTGCCAGCAGTATGGCGGACAGGGCCCGCTATGGCTACACCTTC
CASSMADRARYGYTF
>.|.|TRBJ2-1|TRBV20-1
TGCAGCGCCGGCCGCGCCCAGGCTAGTGAGCAGTTCTTC
CSAGRAQASEQFF
>.|TRBD2|TRBJ2-1|TRBV5-1
TGCGCCAGCGGGACCGGACTAGCGGGAGTGGACTACAATGAGCAGTTCTTC
CASGTGLAGVDYNEQFF
>.|TRBD2|TRBJ2-5|TRBV4-2
TGTGCCAGCAGCCAAGTTCCCGGGACTAGCGGTCCCCAAGAGACCCAGTACTTC
CASSQVPGTSGPQETQYF
>once|TRBD1|TRBJ2-7|TRBV19
TGTGCCAGTAGTATTTGGACAGGAAGCTCCTACGAGCAGTACTTC
CASSIWTGSSYEQYF
>.|.|TRBJ1-6|TRBV4-3
TGCGCCAGCAGCCCCAGCCCGGGACGATATATGAATTCACCCCTCCACTTT
CASSPSPGRYMNSPLHF
>few|TRBD1|TRBJ1-1|TRBV27
TGTGCCAGCAGGCACCTCGGGACAGGGGGCACTGAAGCTTTCTTT
CASRHLGTGGTEAFF
>once|.|TRBJ1-2|TRBV20-1
TGCAGTGCTAGGAGATACGCCCCGGGCAGTAACTATGGCTACACCTTC
CSARRYAPGSNYGYTF
>.|.|TRBJ2-1|TRBV29-1
TGCAGCGTTGAAGTAGGGGTTTTGAGCTCCTACAATGAGCAGTTCTTC
CSVEVGVLSSYNEQFF
>.|.|TRBJ1-6|TRBV2
TGTGCCAGCAGGGTTCTCCAGGGATCACCCCTCCACTTT
CASRVLQGSPLHF
>.|.|TRBJ1-2|TRBV28
TGTGCCAGCAGTACCGCCCCAGGGCCTCACCCTTATGGCTACACCTTC
CASSTAPGPHPYGYTF
>.|.|TRBJ2-3|TRBV5-1
TGCGCCAGCAGCTTGGCCGGTGACGTGGCAGATACGCAGTATTTT
CASSLAGDVADTQYF
>.|.|TRBJ2-3|TRBV28
TGTGCCAGCAGGACTGGCGGACATTCCAGTAGCACAGATACGCAGTATTTT
CASRTGGHSSSTDTQYF
>.|TRBD1|TRBJ2-3|TRBV27
TGTGCCAGCAGTTTATACGGGACAGGCTCAGAGGGGGATACGCAGTATTTT
CASSLYGTGSEGDTQYF
>.|TRBD1|TRBJ1-2|TRBV20-1
TGCAGTGCTCAGGGACAGCTCTATGGCTACACCTTC
CSAQGQLYGYTF
>.|TRBD2|TRBJ2-5|TRBV5-1
TGCGCCAGCAGCTTACTAGCGACTCAAGAGACCCAGTACTTC
CASSLLATQETQYF
>.|TRBD1|TRBJ1-5|TRBV9
TGTGCCAGCAGCTACGGGACAGGGTACAATCAGCCCCAGCATTTT
CASSYGTGYNQPQHF
>.|TRBD1|TRBJ2-1|TRBV5-1
TGCGCCAGCAGCCCCGCGAGGGGGCGAGGAAATGAGCAGTTCTTC
CASSPARGRGNEQFF
>.|.|TRBJ2-6|TRBV30
TGTGCCTGGGGCGGAAGCTCTGGGGCCAACGTCCTGACTTTC
CAWGGSSGANVLTF
>.|.|TRBJ2-7|TRBV29-1
TGCAGCGTTCGAGGCTGGGGGCGTAACGGCAACGAGCAGTACTTC
CSVRGWGRNGNEQYF
>once|TRBD2|TRBJ2-1|TRBV6-5
TGTGCCAGCAGTCGCGGGAGGGTACCATACAGTGAGCAGTTCTTC
CASSRGRVPYSEQFF
>.|.|TRBJ1-1|TRBV28
TGTGCCAGCAACAAAATGGTTATGGGGACGAGTTGGACTGAAGCTTTCTTT
CASNKMVMGTSWTEAFF
>.|.|TRBJ2-1|TRBV7-6
TGTGCCAGCAGCTTCTTGGCGGATACTTACAATGAGCAGTTCTTC
CASSFLADTYNEQFF
>.|.|TRBJ1-1|TRBV20-1
TGCGCTTGGGTACAACACCCTGAAGCTTTCTTT
CAWVQHPEAFF
>few|TRBD1|TRBJ2-3|TRBV28
TGTGCCAGCAGTTTAGCGGGACAGGGGGTTTCTAGCACAGATACGCAGTATTTT
CASSLAGQGVSSTDTQYF
>.|TRBD2|TRBJ2-3|TRBV7-3
TGTGCCAGCAGCTTCCCGGCGGGAGGGAGGACAGATACGCAGTATTTT
CASSFPAGGRTDTQYF
>.|.|TRBJ2-7|TRBV5-1
TGCGCCAGCAGCCCGGGACTGCCCTCATGCGAGCAGTACTTC
CASSPGLPSCEQYF
>.|.|TRBJ2-1|TRBV6-1
TGTGCCAGCAGTGCGGATATGCGGACACAGGGCAATGAGCAGTTCTTC
CASSADMRTQGNEQFF
>many|TRBD1|TRBJ2-5|TRBV28
TGTGCCAGCAGTTCCGGGACAGGGGGAGAGACCCAGTACTTC
CASSSGTGGETQYF
>.|TRBD2|TRBJ2-1|TRBV4-2
TGTGCCAGCAGCCATCCCCGGACTAGGAGCTCCTACAATGAGCAGTTCTTC
CASSHPRTRSSYNEQFF
>.|.|TRBJ2-1|TRBV6-5
TGTGCCAGCAGTTACGCTAGTTGGCATGAGCAGTTCTTC
CASSYASWHEQFF
>few|TRBD1|TRBJ2-1|TRBV24-1
TGTGCCACCAGTGAACCGGGACAGGGTATGCCTAATGAGCAGTTCTTC
CATSEPGQGMPNEQFF
>.|.|TRBJ1-6|TRBV9
TGTGCCAGCAGCGTAGCTGAGACAACAAGCGGCTCACCCCTCCACTTT
CASSVAETTSGSPLHF